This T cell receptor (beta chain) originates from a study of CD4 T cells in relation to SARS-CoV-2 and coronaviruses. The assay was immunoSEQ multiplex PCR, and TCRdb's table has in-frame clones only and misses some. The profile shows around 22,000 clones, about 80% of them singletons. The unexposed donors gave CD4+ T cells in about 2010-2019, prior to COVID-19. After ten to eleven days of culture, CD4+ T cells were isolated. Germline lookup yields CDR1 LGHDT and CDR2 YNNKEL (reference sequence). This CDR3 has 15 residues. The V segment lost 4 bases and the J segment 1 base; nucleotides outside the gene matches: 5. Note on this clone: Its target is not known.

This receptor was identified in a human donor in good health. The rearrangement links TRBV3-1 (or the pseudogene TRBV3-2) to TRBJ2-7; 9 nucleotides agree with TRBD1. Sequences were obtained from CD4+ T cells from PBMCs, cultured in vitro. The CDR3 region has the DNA TGTGCCAGCAGCCGAGGACAGGGGATATCCTACGAGCAGTACTTC. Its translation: CASSRGQGISYEQYF.